These 27 T cell receptor beta chains came from one sample sequenced in a study of OX40 agonist ivuxolimab in advanced cancers. Clones were sequenced by immunoSEQ multiplex PCR, and TCRdb holds only the in-frame ones, with some missing. In the table there are tens of thousands of clones, 89% of which are singletons. The sequencing here drew on CD4+ or CD8+ T cells sorted from blood, taken in a trial of the OX40 agonist ivuxolimab. All receptors derive from an adult with an advanced solid tumor such as melanoma, head and neck, liver or kidney cancer.

The J gene is TRBJ2-3, the V gene TRBV4-1; 7 bases align to TRBD2. V lost 0 bases to trimming and J lost 0 bases; unmatched junction nucleotides: 6. Germline V gives CDR1 MGHRA, CDR2 YSYEKL. The CDR3 contains 17 residues. The CDR3 here is CASSQDSWGGSTDTQYF. Written as DNA, the CDR3 is TGCGCCAGCAGCCAAGATTCGTGGGGGGGGAGCACAGATACGCAGTATTTT.

The chain has TRBV5-1 and TRBJ1-3; D call uncertain. Germline loops: CDR1 SGHRS, CDR2 YFSETQ. The CDR3 has 14 residues. Trimming shortened V by 0 bases and J by 0 bases, and 4 bases separated the two germline ends. The CDR3 DNA reads as TGCGCCAGCAGCTTGGTCGGCTCTGGAAACACCATATATTTT. Encoded protein: CASSLVGSGNTIYF.

V gene TRBV5-1 combines with J gene TRBJ2-1; possibly TRBD2 for D (5 bases). Trimming removed 5 bases at V and 0 bases at J, with 12 bases between. CDR1 is SGHRS, CDR2 YFSETQ, per germline. The CDR3 runs 15 residues. CDR3 nucleotides: TGCGCCAGCAGTCGTCCAGGAGGCTCCTACAATGAGCAGTTCTTC. Its translation: CASSRPGGSYNEQFF.

The chain has TRBV28 and TRBJ2-7; D gene unclear. Between the trimmed V and J ends, which lost 5 bases and 0 bases, there was a span of 11 bases. CDR1 is MDHEN and CDR2 is SYDVKM in the germline V gene. The CDR3 extends over 14 amino acids. The CDR3 sequence is CASSPPPPSYEQYF. CDR3 DNA sequence: TGTGCCAGCAGTCCCCCGCCCCCCTCCTACGAGCAGTACTTC.

This clone was observed once. The chain links TRBV6-5 to TRBJ1-2; D is possibly TRBD1 (6 bases). Looked up from germline, CDR1 is MNHEY and CDR2 is SVGAGI. The V end was cut by 7 bases, the J end by 3 bases, with 15 bases between. The CDR3 runs to 14 residues. In nucleotides, the CDR3 is TGTGCCAGCACCCCCGGGACACAGGACTATGGCTACACCTTC. It encodes CASTPGTQDYGYTF.

J is TRBJ2-2 and V is TRBV9, with TRBD2 matching 10 bases. Per the germline V gene, CDR1 is SGDLS and CDR2 is YYNGEE. The CDR3 runs to 16 residues. The J segment lost 11 bases and the V segment lost 1 base, leaving 11 bases of the junction unmatched. The DNA of the CDR3 is TGTGCCAGCAGCGTATCGCCTAGCGGGAGATCAGGCGAGCTGTTTTTT. It yields the protein CASSVSPSGRSGELFF.

V and J are TRBV19 and TRBJ1-5; D gene ambiguous. In germline, CDR1 is LNHDA, CDR2 SQIVND (reference sequence). CDR3 length: 14 residues. V lost 7 bases to trimming and J lost 6 bases, with 16 bases between them. The CDR3 nucleotides are TGTGCCAGTATCGCGGGTGGCGTAAGTCAGCCCCAGCATTTT. Amino acid sequence: CASIAGGVSQPQHF. The entire variable domain, with the rest obtained from reference TRBV19 and TRBJ1-5, is as follows: DGGITQSPKYLFRKEGQNVTLSCEQNLNHDAMYWYRQDPGQGLRLIYYSQIVNDFQKGDIAEGYSVSREKKESFPLTVTSAQKNPTAFYLCASIAGGVSQPQHFGDGTRLSIL.

The J gene is TRBJ1-1, the V gene TRBV7-9; D unclear. Germline lookup yields CDR1 SEHNR and CDR2 FQNEAQ (reference sequence). Trimming left V 2 bases short and J 0 bases short, with 10 bases between. The CDR3 loop spans 15 amino acids. The CDR3 reads CASSLNSHLNTEAFF. Here the CDR3 DNA reads TGTGCCAGCAGCTTAAACAGCCATTTGAACACTGAAGCTTTCTTT.

The rearrangement links TRBV5-4 to TRBJ1-1; 7 nucleotides agree with TRBD1. The CDR3 spans 15 residues. Germline V gives CDR1 SGHNT, CDR2 YYREEE (reference sequence). The V segment lost 4 bases and the J segment 5 bases; nucleotides outside the gene matches: 11. In nucleotides, the CDR3 is TGTGCCAGCAGCCCCCCTGACAGGGATTGGACTGAAGCTTTCTTT. Amino acid sequence: CASSPPDRDWTEAFF.

The V and J genes are TRBV7-9 and TRBJ2-7, with unresolved D. The germline CDR1 and CDR2 sequences are SEHNR and FQNEAQ (reference sequence). V lost 3 bases to trimming and J lost 2 bases, with 5 bases between them. The CDR3 runs to 12 residues. The CDR3 loop reads CASSFQAYEQYF. The DNA of the CDR3 is TGTGCCAGCAGCTTCCAGGCCTACGAGCAGTACTTC.

This chain joins TRBV4-1 and TRBJ2-1, with 7 bases fitting TRBD1. CDR3 size: 16 residues. J lost 3 bases, V lost 4 bases, and 9 bases had no gene match. CDR1 is MGHRA and CDR2 is YSYEKL in the germline V gene. The CDR3 is CASSPNTGDFYNEQFF. For the CDR3, the DNA is TGCGCCAGCAGCCCTAATACAGGGGATTTCTACAATGAGCAGTTCTTC.

The genes are TRBV6-6 and TRBJ2-2; D might be TRBD1 or TRBD2, each matching 6 bases. CDR1 and CDR2 from the germline V gene are MNHNY and SVGAGI (reference sequence). The CDR3 extends over 15 amino acids. Deletions cut 3 bases from V and 8 bases from J, with 16 bases between. DNA of the CDR3: TGTGCCAGCAGTTATCGCAGGGGAGGCTTGGGGGAGCTGTTTTTT. As protein: CASSYRRGGLGELFF.

The rearrangement joins TRBV19 to TRBJ1-5; TRBD1 agrees at 9 bases. The length of the CDR3 is 14 residues. From germline, CDR1 is LNHDA and CDR2 SQIVND (reference sequence). With V trimmed by 7 bases and J by 6 bases, 7 bases remained unmatched. CDR3: CASKPGQGTQPQHF. DNA of the CDR3: TGTGCCAGTAAGCCGGGACAGGGAACTCAGCCCCAGCATTTT.

V gene TRBV19 combines with J gene TRBJ2-7; 8 nucleotides line up with TRBD2. V trimming: 6 bases; J trimming: 5 bases; junction bases outside the gene matches: 15. This CDR3 is 16 amino acids long. Germline CDR1 reads LNHDA; CDR2 reads SQIVND (reference sequence). This chain's CDR3 is CASSPLGREAVHEQYF. CDR3 DNA sequence: TGTGCCAGTAGCCCTCTGGGGCGGGAGGCCGTCCACGAGCAGTACTTC. Drawing the rest from reference TRBV19 and TRBJ2-7, the complete variable domain is DGGITQSPKYLFRKEGQNVTLSCEQNLNHDAMYWYRQDPGQGLRLIYYSQIVNDFQKGDIAEGYSVSREKKESFPLTVTSAQKNPTAFYLCASSPLGREAVHEQYFGPGTRLTVT.

This clone was detected only a few times. This chain joins TRBV18 and TRBJ1-2, with 8 bases lining up with TRBD1. CDR1 and CDR2 (germline): KGHSH, LQKENI. V trimming: 6 bases; J trimming: 9 bases; junction bases outside the gene matches: 6. This CDR3 has 12 amino acids. In nucleotides, the CDR3 is TGTGCCAGCTCGTCAACAGGGGGACGCTACACCTTC. Protein product: CASSSTGGRYTF. The complete variable domain, with remaining parts taken from reference TRBV18 and TRBJ1-2, reads NAGVMQNPRHLVRRRGQEARLRCSPMKGHSHVYWYRQLPEEGLKFMVYLQKENIIDESGMPKERFSAEFPKEGPSILRIQQVVRGDSAAYFCASSSTGGRYTFGSGTRLTVV.

The CDR3 here is CASNSLNTEAFF. The CDR3 DNA reads as TGTGCCAGCAACAGCCTGAACACTGAAGCTTTCTTT. The J gene is TRBJ1-1, the V gene TRBV28; the D is unclear. The germline V and J ends were trimmed by 7 bases and 0 bases, with 6 bases remaining between them. The CDR3 loop spans 12 amino acids. Germline V CDR1 and CDR2: MDHEN, SYDVKM.

The V gene is TRBV5-1, the J gene TRBJ2-7; no firm D call. Per germline, CDR1 SGHRS and CDR2 YFSETQ. The CDR3 spans 15 residues. V dropped 2 bases and J dropped 2 bases, with 14 bases sitting between them. The CDR3 here is CASSLSGPQPYEQYF. CDR3 nucleotide sequence: TGCGCCAGCAGCTTATCCGGGCCCCAACCCTACGAGCAGTACTTC.

This clone was seen a few times. V gene TRBV28 combines with J gene TRBJ1-1; no reliable D call. Germline V lookup: CDR1 MDHEN, CDR2 SYDVKM. The CDR3 has 12 amino acids. The germline V and J ends were trimmed by 2 bases and 11 bases, with 12 bases remaining between them. CDR3 residues: CASSLNLGMAFF. The DNA of the CDR3 is TGTGCCAGCAGTTTAAACCTCGGAATGGCTTTCTTT.

The V call is TRBV11-3, the J call TRBJ2-7; possibly TRBD1 or TRBD2 for D (5 bases each). CDR1 is SGHNT and CDR2 is YENEEA in the germline V gene. The ends were cut back, 1 base at V and 4 bases at J, with 8 bases in the middle. The CDR3 runs to 13 residues. The CDR3 reads CASSLGGEYEQYF. The CDR3 DNA reads TGTGCCAGCAGCTTAGGAGGGGAGTACGAGCAGTACTTC.

The chain is built from TRBV18 and TRBJ1-1, with a possible D match to TRBD1 (5 bases). Trimming cost V 4 bases and J 3 bases, with 12 bases left between them. The CDR3 extends over 14 amino acids. CDR1 and CDR2 (germline): KGHSH, LQKENI. The chain's CDR3 is CASSRRQGDTEAFF. CDR3 in DNA: TGTGCCAGCTCACGGAGGCAGGGAGACACTGAAGCTTTCTTT.

The chain uses TRBV7-9 and TRBJ2-5; D remains unclear. V lost 4 bases and J 4 bases, leaving 13 bases between the germline ends. From germline, CDR1 is SEHNR and CDR2 FQNEAQ (reference sequence). This CDR3 comprises 14 residues. The CDR3 DNA is TGTGCCAGCAGCTCGTCAGGCCAGTTAGAGACCCAGTACTTC. This translates into CASSSSGQLETQYF.

The CDR3 DNA is TGTGCCAGCAGCGTCCAGACGACAGCAGCCACAGATACGCAGTATTTT. Translation gives CASSVQTTAATDTQYF. The chain uses TRBV7-2 and TRBJ2-3, with TRBD1 as a possible D gene (5 bases). Germline lookup yields CDR1 SGHTA and CDR2 FQGNSA. Trimming took off 5 bases at V and 2 bases at J, with 17 bases between the two ends. The CDR3 length is 16 residues.

This chain links TRBV15 with TRBJ1-6; D is uncertain. Trimming took 0 bases from V and 10 from J, leaving 10 bases between them. The CDR3 covers 14 residues. Germline CDR1 is LNHNV and CDR2 is YYDKDF (reference sequence). Here the CDR3 reads CATSRDTGNSPLHF. In DNA form, the CDR3 reads TGTGCCACCAGCAGAGATACGGGTAACTCACCCCTCCACTTT.

Details on this clone: One end of the junction does not line up with germline, which may come from a read error. J is TRBJ2-5 and V is TRBV7-7, with TRBD2 matching 10 bases. The germline V gene has CDR1 SSHAT and CDR2 FNYEAQ (reference sequence). This CDR3 is built from 15 residues. CDR3 region: CASSSSGGAVETQYF. The CDR3 DNA follows: TGTGCTAGCAGTTCCAGCGGGGGGGCGGTTGAGACCCAGTACTTC. Supplemented by reference TRBV7-7 and TRBJ2-5, the full variable domain reads GAGVSQSPRYKVTKRGQDVTLRCDPISSHATLYWYQQALGQGPEFLTYFNYEAQPDKSGLPSDRFSAERPEGSISTLTIQRTEQRDSAMYRCASSSSGGAVETQYFGPGTRLLVL.

This sequence joins TRBV5-1 and TRBJ1-1; possible D gene TRBD1, 5 bases. V was cut by 4 bases and J by 2 bases, with 15 bases left in between. Germline loops: CDR1 SGHRS, CDR2 YFSETQ. The CDR3 is made up of 15 amino acids. The CDR3 DNA reads TGCGCCAGCAGCCCCCTAGACAGCACTAACACTGAAGCTTTCTTT. It specifies CASSPLDSTNTEAFF.

The rearrangement links TRBV19 to TRBJ1-2; 7 positions match TRBD1. The length of the CDR3 is 15 residues. Germline lookup yields CDR1 LNHDA and CDR2 SQIVND (reference sequence). The trim removed 4 bases at V and 9 bases at J, leaving 14 bases unmatched. The CDR3 DNA is TGTGCCAGTAGTACCCTCGCAGAAGGGGGCGGGAGCTACACCTTC. This encodes CASSTLAEGGGSYTF.

The rearrangement joins TRBV10-3 to TRBJ1-1; the D is unclear. Germline V gives CDR1 ENHRY, CDR2 SYGVKD. Trimming shortened V by 3 bases and J by 0 bases, and 5 bases separated the two germline ends. The length of the CDR3 is 13 residues. The CDR3 reads CAISDLVNTEAFF. The CDR3, as DNA: TGTGCCATCAGTGACCTCGTGAACACTGAAGCTTTCTTT.